This TCR beta chain came from a study of OX40 agonist ivuxolimab in advanced cancers. Across the study: With a range of about 23 to 85, age averaged approximately 64 years, and nearly 85% were male.

Notes on the study in general: There was clonal expansion of CD4+ and CD8+ blood T cells by week 6 at 0.1 to 3.0 mg/kg. Compared with CD4+, CD8+ T cells on average had more expanded clones.

The CDR3 sequence is 16 residues long. Trimming shortened V by 0 bases and J by 1 base, and 10 bases separated the two germline ends. Germline lookup yields CDR1 MGHRA and CDR2 YSYEKL. Assay used: immunoSEQ multiplex PCR; TCRdb lists only in-frame clones, some missing. The repertoire consists of some 19,000 clones, with approximately 91% occurring once and the leading ten covering about 50%. In regard to this clone: What it binds is unknown.

This TCR was sampled from an adult with an advanced solid tumor such as melanoma, head and neck, liver or kidney cancer. The rearrangement joins TRBV4-1 to TRBJ2-4; D unclear. The source was CD4+ or CD8+ T cells sorted from blood, collected in a trial of the OX40 agonist ivuxolimab. For the CDR3, the DNA is TGCGCCAGCAGCCAAGAAACGGGTTACGCCAAAAACATTCAGTACTTC. Protein product: CASSQETGYAKNIQYF.